A single sample is the source of the 28 T cell receptor beta chains below, sequenced in a study of T cells after yellow fever vaccination. MiXCR was run by TCRdb on the 5' RACE reads, yielding one entry per CDR3 protein. Of about 310,000 distinct CDR3 sequences in the sample, around 3.6% are singletons; the top ten hold roughly a quarter. Sequenced here: PBMCs, sampled on the day of the yellow fever booster vaccination. The receptor source for this set is a man between 18 and 35 years old who received the YFV17D yellow fever vaccine.

This clonotype was observed many times. The rearrangement uses TRBV20-1 and TRBJ2-2; no clear D. The CDR3 has 13 amino acids. Deletions cut 2 bases from V and 3 bases from J, with 7 bases between. In germline, CDR1 is DFQATT, CDR2 SNEGSKA (reference sequence). The CDR3 DNA sequence: TGCAGTGCTAGAATCCCACACACCGGGGAGCTGTTTTTT. Residues: CSARIPHTGELFF.

This clonotype has at least ten counts. The chain combines TRBV7-2 with TRBJ1-4; D is undetermined. The CDR3 length is 15 residues. Germline CDR1 reads SGHTA; CDR2 reads FQGNSA. The V and J ends lost 5 bases and 14 bases respectively, with 24 bases between them. CDR3 sequence (DNA): TGTGCCAGCAGCCCGGAAGTCGGAGTCTCTATACGGCTGTTTTTT. This sequence encodes CASSPEVGVSIRLFF.

This clonotype was found many times. This chain links TRBV6-4 with TRBJ1-2; TRBD1 matches 9 bases. Unmatched junction bases numbered 16, after V lost 7 bases and J lost 10 bases. There are 15 residues in the CDR3. Germline loops: CDR1 MRHNA, CDR2 SNTAGT. The CDR3 loop is CASILKTGTGCIYTF. The CDR3 DNA reads TGTGCCAGCATCCTTAAGACCGGGACAGGGTGTATCTACACCTTC.

The sample holds many counts of this clonotype. The genes are TRBV7-9 and TRBJ2-1; D possibly corresponds to TRBD1 (6 bases). Germline loops: CDR1 SEHNR, CDR2 FQNEAQ (reference sequence). The CDR3 consists of 13 residues. Trimming pared 7 bases from V and 12 bases from J, leaving 19 bases between. This chain's CDR3 is CASTYPPQGWQFF. The CDR3 region has the DNA TGTGCCAGCACCTACCCTCCACAGGGATGGCAGTTCTTC.

The J gene is TRBJ2-3, the V gene TRBV15; 9 nucleotides match TRBD1. Germline V gene sequence: CDR1 LNHNV, CDR2 YYDKDF (reference sequence). The trim removed 3 bases at V and 2 bases at J, leaving 3 bases unmatched. This CDR3 spans 15 amino acids. The CDR3 region is CATSSDRGTTDTQYF. DNA for the CDR3: TGTGCCACCAGCAGCGACAGGGGGACCACAGATACGCAGTATTTT.

The chain uses TRBV7-2 and TRBJ2-1, with D perhaps assigned TRBD1 or TRBD2 (5 bases each). This CDR3 has 15 amino acids. Germline lookup yields CDR1 SGHTA and CDR2 FQGNSA. V was pared by 8 bases and J by 2 bases, with 16 bases between. The CDR3 protein is CASRPVVGPYNEQFF. CDR3 coding DNA: TGTGCCAGCCGTCCGGTGGTGGGACCCTACAATGAGCAGTTCTTC.

This clonotype was seen ten or more times. The CDR3 loop reads CASSVLPSSSYNEQFF. The CDR3 DNA follows: TGTGCCAGCAGCGTATTGCCTAGCAGCTCCTACAATGAGCAGTTCTTC. The chain couples TRBV9 to TRBJ2-1; D might be TRBD2 (5 bases). Trimming left V 1 base short and J 0 bases short, with 11 bases between. The germline V gene has CDR1 SGDLS and CDR2 YYNGEE. The CDR3 has 16 residues.

This clonotype was detected many times. The chain couples TRBV7-2 to TRBJ2-3; no definite D call. V lost 2 bases and J lost 0, with 6 bases in between. CDR1 and CDR2 (germline): SGHTA, FQGNSA. The CDR3 extends over 14 amino acids. The CDR3 DNA reads as TGTGCCAGCAGCTTAACCTTTAGCACAGATACGCAGTATTTT. Protein product: CASSLTFSTDTQYF.

This clonotype was seen only a few times. J is TRBJ1-1 and V is TRBV7-2, with D unclear. CDR1 and CDR2 (germline): SGHTA, FQGNSA. The CDR3 covers 15 residues. The germline V and J ends were trimmed by 3 bases and 1 base, with 12 bases remaining between them. The CDR3 reads CASSFGQIGNTEAFF. CDR3 nucleotides: TGTGCCAGCAGCTTCGGGCAGATAGGGAACACTGAAGCTTTCTTT.

This clonotype was picked up many times. The chain couples TRBV29-1 to TRBJ2-4; unclear D gene. The CDR3 covers 11 residues. The V gene's germline CDR1 is SQVTM and CDR2 ANQGSEA. With 7 bases removed from V and 7 bases from J, the gap between germline ends came to 11 bases. The CDR3 DNA sequence: TGCAGCGGCCGGGCATGGAACATTCAGTACTTC. Residues: CSGRAWNIQYF.

This clonotype has a handful of counts. This sequence joins TRBV5-1 and TRBJ1-3, with no clear D. Germline V gene data show CDR1 as SGHRS and CDR2 as YFSETQ. CDR3 length equals 13 residues. The ends were cut back, 0 bases at V and 5 bases at J, with 6 bases in the middle. CDR3 in DNA: TGCGCCAGCAGCTTGGGGGTACGAAACACCATATATTTT. Amino acids: CASSLGVRNTIYF.

This clonotype appeared a few times. The chain couples TRBV10-3 to TRBJ2-6; 10 bases align to TRBD1. Germline V gene lookup returns CDR1 ENHRY and CDR2 SYGVKD. Losses at the gene ends were 2 bases for V and 2 bases for J; bases not matched to a gene: 0. The CDR3 consists of 16 residues. The DNA of the CDR3 is TGTGCCATCAGTGAGGGACAGGGGGCTGGGGCCAACGTCCTGACTTTC. It codes for CAISEGQGAGANVLTF.

V and J are TRBV30 and TRBJ1-1; D gene unclear. Between the trimmed V and J ends, which lost 5 bases and 7 bases, there was a span of 5 bases. Germline CDR1 and CDR2: GTSNPN and SVGIG (reference sequence). CDR3 length equals 9 residues. The DNA for the CDR3 is TGTGCCTGGGCGGGTGAAGCTTTCTTT. Its translation is CAWAGEAFF.

At least ten counts were recorded for this clonotype. The gene calls are TRBV7-9 and TRBJ1-3, with D tentatively TRBD1 (5 bases). The CDR3 is made up of 13 amino acids. Germline V lookup: CDR1 SEHNR, CDR2 FQNEAQ (reference sequence). In nucleotides, the CDR3 is TGTGCAGGGGAAGGAGTCTCTGGAAACACCATATATTTT. Amino acids: CAGEGVSGNTIYF.

This clonotype appeared many times. The V and J genes are TRBV11-2 and TRBJ1-1, with no clear D. This CDR3 comprises 13 residues. Germline-derived CDR1 and CDR2 are SGHAT and FQNNGV. Trimming pared 6 bases from V and 1 base from J, leaving 9 bases between. CDR3 DNA sequence: TGTGCCAGCAGGTCCGACGAGAACACTGAAGCTTTCTTT. Protein product: CASRSDENTEAFF. Full variable domain (outside the CDR3, taken from reference TRBV11-2 and TRBJ1-1): EAGVAQSPRYKIIEKRQSVAFWCNPISGHATLYWYQQILGQGPKLLIQFQNNGVVDDSQLPKDRFSAERLKGVDSTLKIQPAKLEDSAVYLCASRSDENTEAFFGQGTRLTVV.

This clonotype showed up many times. Here the CDR3 DNA reads TGTGCCAGCAGCCGCCCGCGCATGGCTAGCGGGGGCCAGGAGGATACGCAGTATTTT. Translating it yields CASSRPRMASGGQEDTQYF. This chain joins TRBV7-8 and TRBJ2-3; TRBD2 aligns across 10 bases. The CDR3 has 19 residues. Germline V gene sequence: CDR1 SGHVS, CDR2 FQNEAQ. V dropped 5 bases and J dropped 6; count of bases not matched to a gene: 20.

Ten or more counts support this clonotype. This chain uses TRBV7-2 with TRBJ2-2; D is perhaps TRBD1 or TRBD2 (6 bases each). The germline CDR1 and CDR2 sequences are SGHTA and FQGNSA. The CDR3 contains 17 residues. V was pared by 5 bases and J by 1 base, with 17 bases between. The CDR3 DNA follows: TGTGCCAGCAGCCCAAGGTCGGGGGCCCGGAACACCGGGGAGCTGTTTTTT. Amino acid sequence: CASSPRSGARNTGELFF.

In its sample, this clonotype was seen a few times. The chain recombines TRBV5-1 with TRBJ1-1; perhaps TRBD1 as D (6 bases). The germline V and J ends were trimmed by 4 bases and 0 bases, with 16 bases remaining between them. Germline lookup yields CDR1 SGHRS and CDR2 YFSETQ. The CDR3 runs 16 residues. In nucleotides, the CDR3 is TGCGCCAGCAGCCCAAGGCAGGGGCGGATGAACACTGAAGCTTTCTTT. This gives the protein CASSPRQGRMNTEAFF. Full variable domain (missing parts from reference TRBV5-1 and TRBJ1-1): KAGVTQTPRYLIKTRGQQVTLSCSPISGHRSVSWYQQTPGQGLQFLFEYFSETQRNKGNFPGRFSGRQFSNSRSEMNVSTLELGDSALYLCASSPRQGRMNTEAFFGQGTRLTVV.

The chain couples TRBV25-1 to TRBJ2-1; D gene uncertain. Trimming removed 4 bases from V and 7 bases from J, with 14 bases in between. The CDR3 is 14 residues long. Germline values: CDR1 MGHDK, CDR2 SYGVNS. CDR3 in amino acids: CASSAPRSLNEQFF. The DNA for the CDR3 is TGTGCCAGCAGTGCCCCCCGGTCTCTTAATGAGCAGTTCTTC.

CDR3 residues: CARRGYEQYV. The CDR3 region has the DNA TGTGCCAGACGGGGCTACGAGCAGTACGTC. The V and J genes are TRBV27 and TRBJ2-7, with D perhaps TRBD2 (5 bases). V was trimmed by 9 bases and J by 3 bases, leaving 6 bases between them. The CDR3 runs to 10 residues. Germline V gene sequence: CDR1 MNHEY, CDR2 SMNVEV (reference sequence).

This clonotype showed up just a few times. The chain carries TRBV6-2 or TRBV6-3 and TRBJ2-3; no definite D call. Germline CDR1 is MNHEY and CDR2 is SVGEGT. The CDR3 extends over 12 amino acids. The V end lost 8 bases, the J end lost 0 bases, and 6 bases lay between the germline ends. DNA of the CDR3: TGTGCCAGCGGCACCAGCACAGATACGCAGTATTTT. As protein: CASGTSTDTQYF.

This clonotype was found many times. The genes are TRBV21-1 and TRBJ1-2; no check of the table's D call, TRBD1, against the DNA was made. TRBV21-1 represents a pseudogene. The CDR3 has 15 amino acids. CDR3 in amino acids: CASSAYRGELYGYTF. The CDR3 DNA reads as TGTGCCAGCAGCGCTTACAGGGGGGAGTTGTATGGCTACACCTTC.

This clonotype appeared many times. The chain carries TRBV7-2 and TRBJ2-3, with D maybe TRBD2 (5 bases). Trimming cost V 8 bases and J 10 bases, with 25 bases left between them. The CDR3 covers 15 residues. The germline CDR1 and CDR2 sequences are SGHTA and FQGNSA. CDR3 protein: CASHPRRLERTAQYF. As DNA, the CDR3 is TGTGCCAGCCACCCCCGGAGGCTAGAGCGGACCGCGCAGTATTTT.

This chain joins TRBV18 and TRBJ2-5; D not certain. The CDR3 sequence is 16 residues long. In germline, CDR1 is KGHSH, CDR2 LQKENI. V lost 3 bases to trimming and J lost 0 bases, with 14 bases between them. The CDR3 is CASSPTPFGHQETQYF. The CDR3 nucleotides are TGTGCCAGCTCACCCACGCCCTTCGGACACCAAGAGACCCAGTACTTC.

This clonotype was seen ten or more times. V gene TRBV7-2 combines with J gene TRBJ2-7, with D possibly being TRBD1 (6 bases). Looked up from germline, CDR1 is SGHTA and CDR2 is FQGNSA. V dropped 1 base and J dropped 2 bases, with 15 bases sitting between them. The CDR3 is 16 residues long. Here the CDR3 DNA reads TGTGCCAGCAGCTTAGTAAGGACAGAGAATACCTACGAGCAGTACGTC. It encodes CASSLVRTENTYEQYV.

This clonotype has ten or more counts. The chain combines TRBV2 with TRBJ2-2; 9 nucleotides align to TRBD2. CDR1 SNHLY and CDR2 FYNNEI come from the germline V gene. With V trimmed by 11 bases and J by 5 bases, 6 bases remained unmatched. The CDR3 covers 13 residues. CDR3 loop: CAGSGGRTGELFF. CDR3 sequence (DNA): TGTGCCGGAAGCGGGGGGCGAACCGGGGAGCTGTTTTTT.

This clonotype was detected a few times. The V gene is TRBV7-9, the J gene TRBJ2-3, with 11 nucleotides matching TRBD2. The CDR3 contains 16 residues. The V gene's germline CDR1 is SEHNR and CDR2 FQNEAQ (reference sequence). V trimming: 5 bases; J trimming: 3 bases; junction bases outside the gene matches: 7. For the CDR3, the DNA is TGTGCCAGCAGCACTTTAGCGGGGGGGCTAACAGATACGCAGTATTTT. Residues: CASSTLAGGLTDTQYF.

Ten or more counts support this clonotype. The chain joins TRBV28 to TRBJ2-2, with TRBD1 identical over 7 bases. The V segment lost 3 bases and the J segment 3 bases; nucleotides outside the gene matches: 1. This CDR3 is built from 14 residues. CDR1 MDHEN and CDR2 SYDVKM come from the germline V gene. In nucleotides, the CDR3 is TGTGCCAGCAGTTTGGGACAGTACACCGGGGAGCTGTTTTTT. Translation: CASSLGQYTGELFF. Using reference TRBV28 and TRBJ2-2 for the parts outside the CDR3, the full variable domain is DVKVTQSSRYLVKRTGEKVFLECVQDMDHENMFWYRQDPGLGLRLIYFSYDVKMKEKGDIPEGYSVSREKKERFSLILESASTNQTSMYLCASSLGQYTGELFFGEGSRLTVL.